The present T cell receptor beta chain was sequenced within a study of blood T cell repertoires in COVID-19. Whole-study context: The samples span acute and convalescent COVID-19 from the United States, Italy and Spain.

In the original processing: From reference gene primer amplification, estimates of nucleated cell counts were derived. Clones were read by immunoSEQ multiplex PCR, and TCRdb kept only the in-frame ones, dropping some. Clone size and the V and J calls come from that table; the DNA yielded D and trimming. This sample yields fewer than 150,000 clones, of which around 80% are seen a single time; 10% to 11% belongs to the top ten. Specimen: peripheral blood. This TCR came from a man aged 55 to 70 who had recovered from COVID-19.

The CDR3, as DNA: TGCGCCAGCAGCCGGACAGGGGAGAACTACGATAAAACTGAAGCTTTCTTT. This encodes CASSRTGENYDKTEAFF. This sequence joins TRBV5-1 and TRBJ1-1; TRBD1 matches at 9 bases. CDR1 is SGHRS and CDR2 is YFSETQ in the germline V gene. The CDR3 is 17 amino acids. V shed 4 bases and J 5 bases; nucleotides not matched to a gene: 15.